This TCR beta chain was identified during a study of blood T cell repertoires in COVID-19. Study-level background: Sites across the United States, Italy and Spain contributed samples from acute and convalescent COVID-19. In each case, the material was cDNA or gDNA derived from T cells, B-cell-depleted T cells, or PBMCs.

Sequencing used immunoSEQ multiplex PCR; TCRdb keeps in-frame clones, though not all of them. This table holds 450,000 to 500,000 clones, more than 85% found once. Individuals drawn from under 30 US areas were roughly 18 to 100 years old. Recovery among Cohort 3 donors was established by two negative PCRs, clearance, or symptom resolution. CDR3 length: 13 amino acids. V lost 4 bases and J 4 bases, leaving 10 bases between the germline ends. The clonotype originates from a woman aged 55-70 years who had recovered from COVID-19. This chain uses TRBV12-3 or TRBV12-4 with TRBJ1-2, with TRBD1 as a possible D gene (5 bases). The sample comprised PBMCs or T cells enriched from blood (not recorded which). In DNA form, the CDR3 reads TGTGCCAGCAGTTCGAACAGGATCTATGGCTACACCTTC. Translated, it gives CASSSNRIYGYTF.